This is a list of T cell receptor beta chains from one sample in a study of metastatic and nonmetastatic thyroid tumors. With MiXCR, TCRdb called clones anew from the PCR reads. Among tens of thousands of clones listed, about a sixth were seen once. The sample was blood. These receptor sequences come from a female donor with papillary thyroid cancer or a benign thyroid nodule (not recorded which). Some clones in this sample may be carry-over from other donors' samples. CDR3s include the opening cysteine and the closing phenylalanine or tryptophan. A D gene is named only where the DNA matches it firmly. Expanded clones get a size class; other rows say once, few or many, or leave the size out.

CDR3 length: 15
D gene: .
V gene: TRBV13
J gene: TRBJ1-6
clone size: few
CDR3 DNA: TGTGCCAGCAGCCTCGGGTGGGGGGCTAATTCACCCCTCCACTTT
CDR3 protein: CASSLGWGANSPLHF

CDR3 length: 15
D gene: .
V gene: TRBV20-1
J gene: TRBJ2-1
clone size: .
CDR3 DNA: TGCAGTGCTAGGGAGAATATCGGGAGTTTTAATGAGCAGTTCTTC
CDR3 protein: CSARENIGSFNEQFF

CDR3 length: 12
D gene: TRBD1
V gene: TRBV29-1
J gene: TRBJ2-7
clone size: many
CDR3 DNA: TGCAGCGTTGAGACAGGGAATTACGAGCAGTACTTC
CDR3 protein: CSVETGNYEQYF

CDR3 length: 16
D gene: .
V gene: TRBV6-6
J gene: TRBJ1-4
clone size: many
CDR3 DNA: TGTGCCAGCAGTTACACCCAGGGTAGTGCTAATGAAAAACTGTTTTTT
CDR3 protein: CASSYTQGSANEKLFF

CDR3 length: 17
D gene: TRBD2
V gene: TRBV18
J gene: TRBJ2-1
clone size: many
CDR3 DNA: TGTGCCAGCTCAGCGAGCCCGACTAGCGGGAGGATTCGGGAGCAGTTCTTC
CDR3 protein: CASSASPTSGRIREQFF

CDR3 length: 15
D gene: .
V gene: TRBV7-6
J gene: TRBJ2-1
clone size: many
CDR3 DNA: TGTGCCAGCAGCTTAGTTGGCGTGGGGGCAGGGGAGCAGTTCTTC
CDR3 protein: CASSLVGVGAGEQFF

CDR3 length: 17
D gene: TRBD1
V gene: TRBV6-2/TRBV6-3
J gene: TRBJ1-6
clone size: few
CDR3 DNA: TGTGCCAGCAGTTACTCGGGACAGCGCCATATTAATTCACCCCTCCACTTT
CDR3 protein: CASSYSGQRHINSPLHF

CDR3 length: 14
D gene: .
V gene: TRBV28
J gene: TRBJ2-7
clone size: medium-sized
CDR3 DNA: TGTGCCACCTCTGGCGTTCAGGGGTACCGCGAGCAGTACTTC
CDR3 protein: CATSGVQGYREQYF

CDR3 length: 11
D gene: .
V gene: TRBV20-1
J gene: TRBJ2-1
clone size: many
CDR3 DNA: TGCAGTGCTACTAGCTACAATGAGCAGTTCTTC
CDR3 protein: CSATSYNEQFF

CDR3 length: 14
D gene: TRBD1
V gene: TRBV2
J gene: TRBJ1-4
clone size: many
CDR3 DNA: TGTGCCAGCAGTAAGAGGGACAGAAATGAAAAACTGTTTTTT
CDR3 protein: CASSKRDRNEKLFF